This T cell receptor beta chain was sequenced during a study of T cells in Graves' hyperthyroidism and ophthalmopathy. General study results and limits: Also found in blood were most expanded thyroid clonotypes above 0.001. Ophthalmopathy, which appeared later, was predicted by the model a median around 6 months before onset. Using 13 V-J features, a model discriminated ophthalmopathy from stable hyperthyroidism.

Over 18 months, lack of ophthalmopathy progression marked Graves' hyperthyroidism as stable. TCR beta CDR3 regions were amplified from RNA transcripts. First-round RT-PCR targeting the TCR CDR3 was performed with the HTBI primer set. In TCRdb, the multiplex PCR reads were re-called with MiXCR into one record per CDR3 protein. The top ten hold 15% to 19% of the sample, which has roughly 720,000 distinct CDR3 sequences, 15% to 20% seen once. Germline loops: CDR1 SGHRS, CDR2 YFSETQ. The CDR3 totals 15 residues. V lost 3 bases and J lost 5; bases outside the gene matches: 9. With regard to this clonotype: Antigen: not known.

The V and J genes are TRBV5-1 and TRBJ2-5; 8 nucleotides line up with TRBD1. The clonotype was recovered from a man aged 45-65 years with Graves' hyperthyroidism. Sample: blood. The CDR3 DNA reads as TGCGCCAGCAGCTCTGGGGGGACAGGAGGCGAGACCCAGTACTTC. Protein sequence: CASSSGGTGGETQYF.